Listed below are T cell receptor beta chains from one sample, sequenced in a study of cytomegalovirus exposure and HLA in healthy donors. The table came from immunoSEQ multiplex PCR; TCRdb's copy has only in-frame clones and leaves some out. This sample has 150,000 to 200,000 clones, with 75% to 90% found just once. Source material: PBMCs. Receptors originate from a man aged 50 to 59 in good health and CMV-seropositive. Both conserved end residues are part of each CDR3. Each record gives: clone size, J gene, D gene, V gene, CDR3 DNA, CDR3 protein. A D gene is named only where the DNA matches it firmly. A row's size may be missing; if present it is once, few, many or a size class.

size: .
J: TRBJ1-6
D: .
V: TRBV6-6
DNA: TGTGCCAGCAGTTACTCGCCGGGGAGGAGTAATTCACCCCTCCACTTT
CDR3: CASSYSPGRSNSPLHF

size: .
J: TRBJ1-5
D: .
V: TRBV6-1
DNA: TGTGCCAGCAGTGACCAACGAGTTCTTCAGCCCCAGCATTTT
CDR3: CASSDQRVLQPQHF

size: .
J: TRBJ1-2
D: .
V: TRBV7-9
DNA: TGTGCCAGCAGCTTAAGCCAGGGCTATGGCTACACCTTC
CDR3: CASSLSQGYGYTF

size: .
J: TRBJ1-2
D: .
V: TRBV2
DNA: TGTGCCAGCAGTGAAGCGCTGGGGGGGGACTATGGCTACACCTTC
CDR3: CASSEALGGDYGYTF

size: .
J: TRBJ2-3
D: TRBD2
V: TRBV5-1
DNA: TGCGCCAGCAGCTTGGGGCGGGAGGAAGATACGCAGTATTTT
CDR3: CASSLGREEDTQYF

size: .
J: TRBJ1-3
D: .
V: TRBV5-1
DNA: TGCGCCAGCAGCTTGGGATCAGGGGCTGGAAACACCATATATTTT
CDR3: CASSLGSGAGNTIYF

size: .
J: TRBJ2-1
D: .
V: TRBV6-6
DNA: TGTGCCAGCAGTACCACCGACAGTGTCTCTTACAATGAGCAGTTCTTC
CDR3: CASSTTDSVSYNEQFF

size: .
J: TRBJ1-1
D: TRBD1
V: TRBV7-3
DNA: TGTGCCAGCAGCCCATTCGGACAGGGGATGAACACTGAAGCTTTCTTT
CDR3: CASSPFGQGMNTEAFF

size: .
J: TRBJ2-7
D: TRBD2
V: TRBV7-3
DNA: TGTGCCAGCAGCTCCGGGACTATCTTCTACGAGCAGTACTTC
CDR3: CASSSGTIFYEQYF

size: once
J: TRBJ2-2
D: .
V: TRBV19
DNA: TGTGCCAGTAGTACCCAGGGGCGCACCGGGGAGCTGTTTTTT
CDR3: CASSTQGRTGELFF

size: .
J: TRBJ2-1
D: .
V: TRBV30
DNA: TGTGCCTGGAAACTAGTCAATGAGCAGTTCTTC
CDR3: CAWKLVNEQFF

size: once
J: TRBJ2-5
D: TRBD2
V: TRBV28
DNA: TGTGCCAGCAGTCCCCTCCAGGGAGGGTTACAAGAGACCCAGTACTTC
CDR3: CASSPLQGGLQETQYF

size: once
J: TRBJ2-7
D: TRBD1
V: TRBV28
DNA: TGTGCCGTTCACAGGGGGCGGATCGGGGAGCAGTACTTC
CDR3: CAVHRGRIGEQYF

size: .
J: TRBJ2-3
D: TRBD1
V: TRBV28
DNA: TGTGCCAGCAGGCCCCCGGGACAGGGCACAGATACGCAGTATTTT
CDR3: CASRPPGQGTDTQYF

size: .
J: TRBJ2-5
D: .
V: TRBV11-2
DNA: TGTGCCAGCAGCCCCTGGAGGGAGCAAGAGACCCAGTACTTC
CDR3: CASSPWREQETQYF

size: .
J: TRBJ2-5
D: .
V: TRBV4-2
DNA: TGTGCCAGCAGCCAGACAGGTCTCCAAGAGACCCAGTACTTC
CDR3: CASSQTGLQETQYF

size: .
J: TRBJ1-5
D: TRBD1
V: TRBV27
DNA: TGTGCCAGCAGTTTATCGGGACAGAATCAGCCCCAGCATTTT
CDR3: CASSLSGQNQPQHF

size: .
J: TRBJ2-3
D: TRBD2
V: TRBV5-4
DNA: TGTGCCAGCACCGTCCGGGGGGGATCTAGCACAGATACGCAGTATTTT
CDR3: CASTVRGGSSTDTQYF

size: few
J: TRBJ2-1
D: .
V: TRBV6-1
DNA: TGTGCCAGCAGTGATCAGGGGAACTACAATGAGCAGTTCTTC
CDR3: CASSDQGNYNEQFF

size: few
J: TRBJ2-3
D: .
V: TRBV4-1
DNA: TGCGCCAGCAGCCAAGATTACAGGATGACAGATACGCAGTATTTT
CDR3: CASSQDYRMTDTQYF

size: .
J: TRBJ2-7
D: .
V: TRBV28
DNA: TGTGCCAGCAGTTTACCCGGACAGCGCTACGAGCAGTACTTC
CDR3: CASSLPGQRYEQYF

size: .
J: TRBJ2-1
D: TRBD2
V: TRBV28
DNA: TGTGCCAGCAGACCTAGCGGGGAAGGACCTACCTACAATGAGCAGTTCTTC
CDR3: CASRPSGEGPTYNEQFF

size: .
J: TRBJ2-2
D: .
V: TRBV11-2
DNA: TGTGCCAGCAGCTTAGCCTCGAACACCGGGGAGCTGTTTTTT
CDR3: CASSLASNTGELFF

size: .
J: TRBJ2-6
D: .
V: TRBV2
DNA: TGTGCCAGCAGGGCGGATCAGTTGGCCAACGTCCTGACTTTC
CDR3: CASRADQLANVLTF

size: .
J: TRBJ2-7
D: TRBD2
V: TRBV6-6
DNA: TGTGCCAGCAGTTACTCCCTAGCGGCTACCTACGAGCAGTACTTC
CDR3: CASSYSLAATYEQYF

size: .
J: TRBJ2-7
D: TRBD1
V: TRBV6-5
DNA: TGTGCCAGCAGTTACTCGGGACAGGGGAAAACCTACGAGCAGTACTTC
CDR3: CASSYSGQGKTYEQYF